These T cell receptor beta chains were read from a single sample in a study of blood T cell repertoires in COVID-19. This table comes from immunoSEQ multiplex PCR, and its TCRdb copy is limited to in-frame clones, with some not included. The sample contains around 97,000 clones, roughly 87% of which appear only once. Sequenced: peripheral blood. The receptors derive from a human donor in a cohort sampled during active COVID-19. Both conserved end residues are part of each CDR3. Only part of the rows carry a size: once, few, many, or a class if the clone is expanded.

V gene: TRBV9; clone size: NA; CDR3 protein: CASSVAKDRGPYEQYF
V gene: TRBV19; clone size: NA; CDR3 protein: CASQQGPVGYEQFF
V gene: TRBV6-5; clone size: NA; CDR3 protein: CASRVGGSKNIQYF
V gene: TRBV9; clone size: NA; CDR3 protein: CAAGPREYF
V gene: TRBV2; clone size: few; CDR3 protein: CASSERTGEANSPLHF
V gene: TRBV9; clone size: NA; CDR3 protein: CASSGGGDTQYF
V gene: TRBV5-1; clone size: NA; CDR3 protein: CASSLAQSNNEQFF
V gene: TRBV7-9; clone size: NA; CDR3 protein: CASSLVGGDLSPLHF
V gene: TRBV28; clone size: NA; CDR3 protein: CASSSPGGHEQFF
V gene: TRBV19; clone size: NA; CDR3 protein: CASSIPGQGNSPLHF
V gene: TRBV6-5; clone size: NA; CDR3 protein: CASSTRDTIYF
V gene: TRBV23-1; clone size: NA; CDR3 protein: CASSQSNLQSFLPGELFF
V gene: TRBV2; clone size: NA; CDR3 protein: CASNGNPNTEAFF
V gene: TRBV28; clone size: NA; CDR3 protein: CASSLLGAGNEKLFF
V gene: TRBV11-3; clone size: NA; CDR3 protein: CASSPRGGTATF
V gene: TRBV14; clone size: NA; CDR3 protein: CASSQERKGHGHSNQPQHF
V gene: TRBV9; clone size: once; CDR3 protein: CASSVGDSQETQYF
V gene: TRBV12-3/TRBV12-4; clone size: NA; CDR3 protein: CASSPVEMAQYF
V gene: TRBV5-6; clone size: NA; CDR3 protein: CASRPTGTRGYEQYF
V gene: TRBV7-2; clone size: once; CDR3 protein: CASSLGAGAHGYTF
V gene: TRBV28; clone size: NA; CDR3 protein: CASSFWQSNTEAFF
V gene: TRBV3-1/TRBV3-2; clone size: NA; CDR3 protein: CASSQDSVDYDTIYF
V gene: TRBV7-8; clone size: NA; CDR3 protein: CASSDPGQGPNEQFF
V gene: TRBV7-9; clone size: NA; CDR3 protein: CASSFTGGLTETQYF
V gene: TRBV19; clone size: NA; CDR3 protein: CASTPKAGSYGYTF
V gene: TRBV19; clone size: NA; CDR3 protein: CASSWELVETDTQYF
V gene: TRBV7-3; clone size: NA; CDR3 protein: CASSLGTGARDETNTQYF
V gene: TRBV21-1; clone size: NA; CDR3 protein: CASSGTSGRAYNEQFF
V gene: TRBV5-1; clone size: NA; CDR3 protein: CASSLLPDLSSTDTQYF
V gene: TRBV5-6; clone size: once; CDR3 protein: CASSLLDRAFGAFF
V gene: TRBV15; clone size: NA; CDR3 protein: CATSRDPLSGRAAGELFF